Here is one T cell receptor beta chain with its context. What it binds is not known. Researchers made TCR beta libraries by using iRepertoire HTBI primers and running Arm-PCR on CDR3 regions. TCRdb independently ran MiXCR on the multiplex PCR reads; one entry per CDR3 protein. This sample carries about 430,000 distinct CDR3 sequences, 15% of them seen once, and the ten largest clones take approximately 7.8%. Time point specified: newly diagnosed GD, antithyroid drugs for less than 3 months. Researchers made the TCR library from RNA that was extracted from PBMCs. This specimen comes from a study of regulatory T cells in long-lasting Graves disease. Study conclusions and caveats: What was studied was peripheral blood only, and not thyroid tissue. Sample size, which was small, may have reduced accuracy.

Germline CDR1 and CDR2: LGHDT and YNNKEL (reference sequence). The CDR3 loop spans 13 amino acids. Trimming removed 0 bases at V and 3 bases at J, with 3 bases between. These data also featured in a second study, about T cells in Graves' hyperthyroidism and ophthalmopathy. That source adds: Graves' hyperthyroidism without ophthalmopathy progression within 18 months was termed stable. A first-round RT-PCR of the TCR CDR3 used the HTBI primer set.

This sequence originates from a woman aged 40 to 50 with Graves disease. This sequence joins TRBV3-1 and TRBJ1-3, with D hard to call. This specimen was peripheral blood mononuclear cells (PBMCs), taken at new diagnosis, from a patient treated with antithyroid drugs. The DNA for the CDR3 is TGTGCCAGCAGCCAAGATTATGGAAACACCATATATTTT. As protein: CASSQDYGNTIYF. Complete variable domain (other parts from reference TRBV3-1 and TRBJ1-3): DTAVSQTPKYLVTQMGNDKSIKCEQNLGHDTMYWYKQDSKKFLKIMFSYNNKELIINETVPNRFSPKSPDKAHLNLHINSLELGDSAVYFCASSQDYGNTIYFGEGSWLTVV.